This TCR beta chain appears in the sequencing data of a study of T cell changes during pregnancy in multiple sclerosis. The table came from immunoSEQ multiplex PCR; TCRdb's copy has only in-frame clones and leaves some out. The sample lists 45,000 to 55,000 clones, about 90% occurring once. This CDR3 is 16 amino acids long. Trimming cost V 0 bases and J 2 bases, with 13 bases left between them. Germline-derived CDR1 and CDR2 are LNHDA and SQIVND (reference sequence). The sequence derives from a female donor in good health, enrolled as a control in a pregnancy study. The rearrangement links TRBV19 to TRBJ1-1, with D maybe TRBD1 (6 bases). Specimen: peripheral blood, collected in the first trimester of pregnancy. The CDR3 spells CASSIDPGDPNTEAFF. As DNA, the CDR3 is TGTGCCAGTAGTATAGACCCAGGGGATCCCAACACTGAAGCTTTCTTT.